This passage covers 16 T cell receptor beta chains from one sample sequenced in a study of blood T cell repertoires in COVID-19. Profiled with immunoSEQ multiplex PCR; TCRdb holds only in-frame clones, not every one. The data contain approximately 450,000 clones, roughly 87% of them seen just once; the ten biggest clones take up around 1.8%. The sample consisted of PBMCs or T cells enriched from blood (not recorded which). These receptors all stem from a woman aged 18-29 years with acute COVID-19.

The CDR3 DNA reads as TGCGCCAGCAGCTTCAACACAGATACGCAGTATTTT. It specifies CASSFNTDTQYF. The chain combines TRBV5-1 with TRBJ2-3; D gene uncertain. The CDR3 consists of 12 residues. Germline lookup yields CDR1 SGHRS and CDR2 YFSETQ. Trimming took 2 bases from V and 2 from J, leaving 3 bases between them. The variable domain in full, completed from reference TRBV5-1 and TRBJ2-3, reads KAGVTQTPRYLIKTRGQQVTLSCSPISGHRSVSWYQQTPGQGLQFLFEYFSETQRNKGNFPGRFSGRQFSNSRSEMNVSTLELGDSALYLCASSFNTDTQYFGPGTRLTVL.

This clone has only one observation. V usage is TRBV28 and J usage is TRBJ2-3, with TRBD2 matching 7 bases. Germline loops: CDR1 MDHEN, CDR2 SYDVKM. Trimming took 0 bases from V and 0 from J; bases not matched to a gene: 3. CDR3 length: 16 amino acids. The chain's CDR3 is CASSLWASGSTDTQYF. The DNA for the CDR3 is TGTGCCAGCAGTTTATGGGCTAGCGGAAGCACAGATACGCAGTATTTT.

The CDR3 here is CASRESNYGYTF. The CDR3 nucleotides read TGTGCCAGCAGAGAGTCTAACTATGGCTACACCTTC. The chain has TRBV28 and TRBJ1-2; D call uncertain. This CDR3 has 12 amino acids. Germline V gene lookup returns CDR1 MDHEN and CDR2 SYDVKM. With 6 bases removed from V and 0 bases from J, the gap between germline ends came to 5 bases.

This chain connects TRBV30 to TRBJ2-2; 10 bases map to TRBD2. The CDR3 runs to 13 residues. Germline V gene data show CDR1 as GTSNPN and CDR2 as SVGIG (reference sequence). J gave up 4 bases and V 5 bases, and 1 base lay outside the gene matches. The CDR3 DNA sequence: TGTGCCTGGGGACTAGCGGTCACCGGGGAGCTGTTTTTT. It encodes CAWGLAVTGELFF.

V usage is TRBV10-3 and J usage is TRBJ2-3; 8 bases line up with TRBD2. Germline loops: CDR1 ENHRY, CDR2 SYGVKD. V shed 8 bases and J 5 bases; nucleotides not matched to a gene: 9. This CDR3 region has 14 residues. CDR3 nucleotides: TGTGCCATCCGTCGGGAGGGAGGGATAGATACGCAGTATTTT. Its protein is CAIRREGGIDTQYF.

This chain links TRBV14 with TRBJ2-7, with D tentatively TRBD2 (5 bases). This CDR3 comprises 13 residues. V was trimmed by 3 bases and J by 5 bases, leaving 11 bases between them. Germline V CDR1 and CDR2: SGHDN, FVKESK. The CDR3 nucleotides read TGTGCCAGCAGCCACTTGGGGAGCCACGAGCAGTACTTC. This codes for CASSHLGSHEQYF.

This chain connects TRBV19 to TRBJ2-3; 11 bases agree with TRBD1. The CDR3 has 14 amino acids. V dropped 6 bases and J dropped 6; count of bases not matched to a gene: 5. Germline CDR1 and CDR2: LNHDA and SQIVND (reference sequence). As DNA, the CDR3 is TGTGCCAGTAGCCGGGACAGGGGGGCCGATACGCAGTATTTT. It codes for CASSRDRGADTQYF.

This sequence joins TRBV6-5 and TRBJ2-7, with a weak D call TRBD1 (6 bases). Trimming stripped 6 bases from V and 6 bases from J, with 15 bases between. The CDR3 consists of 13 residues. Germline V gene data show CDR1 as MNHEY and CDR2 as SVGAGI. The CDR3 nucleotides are TGTGCCAGCAGCTTAGAGGTCAGGGGCGAGCAGTACTTC. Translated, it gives CASSLEVRGEQYF.

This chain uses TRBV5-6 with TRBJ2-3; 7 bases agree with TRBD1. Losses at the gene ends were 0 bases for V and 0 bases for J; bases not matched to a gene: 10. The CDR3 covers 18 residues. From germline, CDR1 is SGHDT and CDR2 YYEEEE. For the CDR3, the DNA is TGTGCCAGCAGCTTGGCTATCGGGACAGAAGCTAGCACAGATACGCAGTATTTT. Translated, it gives CASSLAIGTEASTDTQYF.

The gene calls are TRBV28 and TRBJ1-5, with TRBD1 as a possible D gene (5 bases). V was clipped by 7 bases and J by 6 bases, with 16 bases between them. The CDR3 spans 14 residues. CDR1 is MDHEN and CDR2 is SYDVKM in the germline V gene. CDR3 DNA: TGTGCCAGCACCTCAGGGTTATTAGGTCAGCCCCAGCATTTT. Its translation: CASTSGLLGQPQHF. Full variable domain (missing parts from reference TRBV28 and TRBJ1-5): DVKVTQSSRYLVKRTGEKVFLECVQDMDHENMFWYRQDPGLGLRLIYFSYDVKMKEKGDIPEGYSVSREKKERFSLILESASTNQTSMYLCASTSGLLGQPQHFGDGTRLSIL.

The CDR3 DNA is TGTGCCAGCAGTTTATACAGGACAGGGGTCTATAGCAATCAGCCCCAGCATTTT. It encodes CASSLYRTGVYSNQPQHF. The chain has TRBV28 and TRBJ1-5, with 9 positions matching TRBD1. The CDR3 is made up of 18 amino acids. Trimming took 1 base from V and 0 from J; bases not matched to a gene: 7. The germline V gene has CDR1 MDHEN and CDR2 SYDVKM.

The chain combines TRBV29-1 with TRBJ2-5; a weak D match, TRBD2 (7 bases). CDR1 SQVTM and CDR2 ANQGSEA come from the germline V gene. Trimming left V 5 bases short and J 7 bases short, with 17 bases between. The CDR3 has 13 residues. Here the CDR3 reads CSVFGGPSGTQYF. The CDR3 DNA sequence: TGCAGCGTTTTTGGGGGGCCTAGCGGGACCCAGTACTTC.

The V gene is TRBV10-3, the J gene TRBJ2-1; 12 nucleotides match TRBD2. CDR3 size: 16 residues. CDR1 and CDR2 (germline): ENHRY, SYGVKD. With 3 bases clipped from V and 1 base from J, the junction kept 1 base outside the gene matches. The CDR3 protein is CAISETSGRSYNEQFF. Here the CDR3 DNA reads TGTGCCATCAGTGAAACTAGCGGGAGGTCCTACAATGAGCAGTTCTTC.

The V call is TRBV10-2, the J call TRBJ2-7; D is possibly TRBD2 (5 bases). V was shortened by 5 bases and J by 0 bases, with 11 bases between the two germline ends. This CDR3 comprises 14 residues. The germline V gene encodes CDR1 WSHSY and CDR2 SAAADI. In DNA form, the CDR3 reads TGCGCCAGCAGTAATGGCGGGTTCTCCTACGAGCAGTACTTC. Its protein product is CASSNGGFSYEQYF.

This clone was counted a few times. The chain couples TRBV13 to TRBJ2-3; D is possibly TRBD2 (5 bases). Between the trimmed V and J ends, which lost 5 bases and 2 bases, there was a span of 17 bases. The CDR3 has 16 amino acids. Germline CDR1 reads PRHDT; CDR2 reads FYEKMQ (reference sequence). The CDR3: CASSAVGRTLTDTQYF. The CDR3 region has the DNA TGTGCCAGCAGCGCAGTAGGGAGAACACTCACAGATACGCAGTATTTT.

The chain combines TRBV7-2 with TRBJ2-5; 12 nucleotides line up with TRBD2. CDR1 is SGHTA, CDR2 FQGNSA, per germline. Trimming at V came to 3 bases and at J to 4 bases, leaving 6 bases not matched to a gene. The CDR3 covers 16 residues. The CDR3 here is CASSFPSGRGGETQYF. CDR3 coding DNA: TGTGCCAGCAGCTTCCCTAGCGGGAGGGGCGGAGAGACCCAGTACTTC. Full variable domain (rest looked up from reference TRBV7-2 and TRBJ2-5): GAGVSQSPSNKVTEKGKDVELRCDPISGHTALYWYRQSLGQGLEFLIYFQGNSAPDKSGLPSDRFSAERTGGSVSTLTIQRTQQEDSAVYLCASSFPSGRGGETQYFGPGTRLLVL.